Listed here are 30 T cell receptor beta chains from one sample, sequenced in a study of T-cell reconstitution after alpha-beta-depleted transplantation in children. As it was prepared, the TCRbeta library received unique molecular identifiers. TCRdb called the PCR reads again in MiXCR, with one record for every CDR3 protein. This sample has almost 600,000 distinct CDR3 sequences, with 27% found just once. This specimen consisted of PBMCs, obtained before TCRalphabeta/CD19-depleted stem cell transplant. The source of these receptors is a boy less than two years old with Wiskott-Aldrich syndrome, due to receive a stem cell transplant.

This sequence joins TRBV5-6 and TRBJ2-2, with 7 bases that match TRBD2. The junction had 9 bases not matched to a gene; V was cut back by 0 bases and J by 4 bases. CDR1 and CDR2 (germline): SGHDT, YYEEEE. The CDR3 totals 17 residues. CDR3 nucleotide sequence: TGTGCCAGCAGCTTGGCCTTGCGGGAGACCGTCACCGGGGAGCTGTTTTTT. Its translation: CASSLALRETVTGELFF.

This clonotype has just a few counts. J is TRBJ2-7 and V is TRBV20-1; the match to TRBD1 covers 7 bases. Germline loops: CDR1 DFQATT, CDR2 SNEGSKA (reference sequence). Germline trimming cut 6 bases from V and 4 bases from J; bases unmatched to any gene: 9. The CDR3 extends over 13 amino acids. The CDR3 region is CSAQRQGRYEQYF. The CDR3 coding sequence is TGCAGTGCCCAGCGACAGGGAAGGTACGAGCAGTACTTC.

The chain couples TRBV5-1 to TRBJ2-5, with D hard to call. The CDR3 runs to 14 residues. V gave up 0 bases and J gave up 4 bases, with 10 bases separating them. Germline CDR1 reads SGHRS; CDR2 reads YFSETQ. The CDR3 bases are TGCGCCAGCAGCTTGGCCTTGGCGCGAGAGACCCAGTACTTC. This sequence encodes CASSLALARETQYF.

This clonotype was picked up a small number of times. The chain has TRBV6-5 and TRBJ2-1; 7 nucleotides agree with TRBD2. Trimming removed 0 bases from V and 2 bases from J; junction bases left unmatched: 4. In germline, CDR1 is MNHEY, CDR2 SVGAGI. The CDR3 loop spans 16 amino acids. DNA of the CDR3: TGTGCCAGCAGTTACTCGTGGACTAGAACCTACAATGAGCAGTTCTTC. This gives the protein CASSYSWTRTYNEQFF.

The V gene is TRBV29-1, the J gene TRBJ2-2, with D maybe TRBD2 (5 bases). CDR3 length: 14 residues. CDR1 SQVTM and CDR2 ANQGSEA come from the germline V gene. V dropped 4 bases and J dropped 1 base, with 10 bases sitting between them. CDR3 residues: CSVVRELNTGELFF. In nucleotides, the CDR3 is TGCAGCGTTGTGAGGGAACTGAACACCGGGGAGCTGTTTTTT.

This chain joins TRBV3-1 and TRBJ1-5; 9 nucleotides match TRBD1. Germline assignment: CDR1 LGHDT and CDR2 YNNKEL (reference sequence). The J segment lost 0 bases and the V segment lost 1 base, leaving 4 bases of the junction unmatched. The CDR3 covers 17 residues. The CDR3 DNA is TGTGCCAGCAGCCAAGGGACAGGGGTACGTAGCAATCAGCCCCAGCATTTT. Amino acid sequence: CASSQGTGVRSNQPQHF.

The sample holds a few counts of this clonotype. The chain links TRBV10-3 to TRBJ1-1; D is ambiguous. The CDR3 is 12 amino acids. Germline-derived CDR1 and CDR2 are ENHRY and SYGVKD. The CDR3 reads CGSGGDDTEAFF. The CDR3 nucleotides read TGTGGATCCGGCGGGGATGACACTGAAGCTTTCTTT.

In DNA form, the CDR3 reads TGTGCCACACGACGGGACCCCACCGGGGAGCTGTTTTTT. Translation gives CATRRDPTGELFF. The chain employs TRBV10-3 and TRBJ2-2, with D possibly being TRBD1 or TRBD2 (5 bases each). The CDR3 length is 13 residues. V was clipped by 10 bases and J by 4 bases, with 13 bases between them. CDR1 ENHRY and CDR2 SYGVKD come from the germline V gene.

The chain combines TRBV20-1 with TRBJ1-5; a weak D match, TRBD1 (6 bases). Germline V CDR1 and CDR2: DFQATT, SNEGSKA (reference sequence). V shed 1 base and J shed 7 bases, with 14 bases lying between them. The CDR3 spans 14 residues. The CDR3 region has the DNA TGCAGTGCTAGAGGAACAGGGTCCCGGCAGCCCCAGCATTTT. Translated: CSARGTGSRQPQHF.

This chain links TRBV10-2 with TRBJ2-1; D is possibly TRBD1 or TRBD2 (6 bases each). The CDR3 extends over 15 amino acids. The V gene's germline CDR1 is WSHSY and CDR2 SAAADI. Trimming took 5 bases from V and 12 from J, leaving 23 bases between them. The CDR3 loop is CASSFEGGGASRQFF. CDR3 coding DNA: TGCGCCAGCAGTTTTGAGGGGGGCGGGGCCTCGAGGCAGTTCTTC.

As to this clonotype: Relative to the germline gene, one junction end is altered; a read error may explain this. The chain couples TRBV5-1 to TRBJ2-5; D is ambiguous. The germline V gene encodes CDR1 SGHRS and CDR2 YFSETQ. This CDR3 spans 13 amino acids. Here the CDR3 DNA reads TGCGCCGGCAGTGCTCGGGCCGGGGAGACCCAGTACTTC. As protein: CAGSARAGETQYF. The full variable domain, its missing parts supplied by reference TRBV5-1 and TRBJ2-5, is KAGVTQTPRYLIKTRGQQVTLSCSPISGHRSVSWYQQTPGQGLQFLFEYFSETQRNKGNFPGRFSGRQFSNSRSEMNVSTLELGDSALYLCAGSARAGETQYFGPGTRLLVL.

The CDR3: CATSAGTSGYNEQFF. DNA for the CDR3: TGTGCCACCAGCGCAGGGACTAGCGGCTACAATGAGCAGTTCTTC. The chain is built from TRBV15 and TRBJ2-1, with TRBD2 identical over 11 bases. The CDR3 spans 15 residues. The V gene's germline CDR1 is LNHNV and CDR2 YYDKDF (reference sequence). V trimming: 5 bases; J trimming: 3 bases; junction bases outside the gene matches: 3.

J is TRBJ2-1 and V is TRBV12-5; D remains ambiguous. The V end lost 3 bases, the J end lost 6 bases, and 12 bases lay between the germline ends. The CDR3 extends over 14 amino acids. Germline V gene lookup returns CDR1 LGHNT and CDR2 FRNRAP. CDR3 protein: CASGFPTLGNEQFF. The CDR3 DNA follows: TGTGCTAGTGGTTTCCCGACTCTGGGCAATGAGCAGTTCTTC.

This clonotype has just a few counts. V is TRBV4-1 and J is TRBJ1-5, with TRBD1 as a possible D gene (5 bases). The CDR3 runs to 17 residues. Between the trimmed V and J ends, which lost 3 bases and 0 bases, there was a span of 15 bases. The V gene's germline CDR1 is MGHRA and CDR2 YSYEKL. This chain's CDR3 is CASSHGSSGYSNQPQHF. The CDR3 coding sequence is TGCGCCAGCAGCCACGGGTCATCAGGGTATAGCAATCAGCCCCAGCATTTT.

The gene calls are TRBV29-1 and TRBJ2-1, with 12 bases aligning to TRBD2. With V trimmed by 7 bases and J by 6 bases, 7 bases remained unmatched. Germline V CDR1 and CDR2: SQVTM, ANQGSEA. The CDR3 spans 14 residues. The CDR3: CSAESLAGGNEQFF. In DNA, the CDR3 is TGCAGCGCAGAATCACTAGCGGGAGGCAATGAGCAGTTCTTC.

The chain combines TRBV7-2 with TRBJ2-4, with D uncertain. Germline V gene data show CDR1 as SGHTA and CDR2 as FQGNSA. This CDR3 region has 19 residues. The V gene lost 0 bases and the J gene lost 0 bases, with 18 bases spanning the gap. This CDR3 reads CASSLASGFSPTAKNIQYF. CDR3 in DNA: TGTGCCAGCAGCTTAGCGAGTGGGTTCTCGCCTACAGCCAAAAACATTCAGTACTTC.

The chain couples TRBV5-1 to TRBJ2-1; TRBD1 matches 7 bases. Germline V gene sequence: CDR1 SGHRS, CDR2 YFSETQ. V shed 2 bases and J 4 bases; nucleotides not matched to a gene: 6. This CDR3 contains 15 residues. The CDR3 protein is CASSLFGTEYNEQFF. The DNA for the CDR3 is TGCGCCAGCAGCTTATTCGGGACAGAGTACAATGAGCAGTTCTTC.

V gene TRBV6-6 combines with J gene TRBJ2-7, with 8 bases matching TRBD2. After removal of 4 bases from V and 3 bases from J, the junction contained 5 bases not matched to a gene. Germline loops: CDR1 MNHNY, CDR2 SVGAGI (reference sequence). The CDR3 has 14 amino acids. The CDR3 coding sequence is TGTGCCAGCAGTTTGGCTAGCGGGTTCTACGAGCAGTACTTC. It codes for CASSLASGFYEQYF.

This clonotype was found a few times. The CDR3 DNA reads TGCGCCAGCAGCTTGAAGAGTATCCAAGAGACCCAGTACTTC. Amino acid sequence: CASSLKSIQETQYF. V usage is TRBV5-1 and J usage is TRBJ2-5; D ambiguous. This CDR3 has 14 residues. With 1 base removed from V and 1 base from J, the gap between germline ends came to 8 bases. Germline values: CDR1 SGHRS, CDR2 YFSETQ.

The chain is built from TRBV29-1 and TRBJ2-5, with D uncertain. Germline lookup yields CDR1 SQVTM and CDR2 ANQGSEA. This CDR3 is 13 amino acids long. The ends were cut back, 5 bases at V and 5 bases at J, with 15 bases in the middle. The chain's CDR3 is CSVHGSKSETQYF. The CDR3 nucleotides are TGCAGCGTTCATGGTTCGAAATCGGAGACCCAGTACTTC.

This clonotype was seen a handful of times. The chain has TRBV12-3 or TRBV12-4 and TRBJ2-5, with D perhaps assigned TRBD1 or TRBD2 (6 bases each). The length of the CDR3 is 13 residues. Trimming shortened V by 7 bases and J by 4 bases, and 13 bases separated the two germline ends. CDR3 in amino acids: CASTPSGAETQYF. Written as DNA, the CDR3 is TGTGCCAGCACCCCTTCGGGGGCAGAGACCCAGTACTTC.

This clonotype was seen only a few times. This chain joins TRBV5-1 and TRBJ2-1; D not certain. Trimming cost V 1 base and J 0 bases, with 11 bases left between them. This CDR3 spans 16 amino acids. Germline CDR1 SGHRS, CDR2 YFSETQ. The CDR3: CASSLRVNPSYNEQFF. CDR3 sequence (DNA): TGCGCCAGCAGCTTGCGGGTGAACCCCTCCTACAATGAGCAGTTCTTC.

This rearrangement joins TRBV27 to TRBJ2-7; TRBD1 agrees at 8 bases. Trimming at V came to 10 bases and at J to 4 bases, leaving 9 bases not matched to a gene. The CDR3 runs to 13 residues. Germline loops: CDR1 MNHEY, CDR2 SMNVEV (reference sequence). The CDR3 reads CATKRTGWYEQYF. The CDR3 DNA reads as TGTGCCACCAAACGGACAGGGTGGTACGAGCAGTACTTC.

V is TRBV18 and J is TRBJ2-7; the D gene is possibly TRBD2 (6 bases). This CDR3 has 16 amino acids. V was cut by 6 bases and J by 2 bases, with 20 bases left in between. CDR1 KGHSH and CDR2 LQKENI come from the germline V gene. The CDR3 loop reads CASSSSGAGRPYEQYF. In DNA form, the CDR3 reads TGTGCCAGCTCGTCCTCCGGGGCGGGACGACCCTACGAGCAGTACTTC.

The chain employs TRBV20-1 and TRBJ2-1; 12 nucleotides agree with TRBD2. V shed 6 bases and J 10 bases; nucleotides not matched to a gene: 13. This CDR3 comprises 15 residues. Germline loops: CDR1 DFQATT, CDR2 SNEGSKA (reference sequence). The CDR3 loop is CSAGLLAGGPGEQFF. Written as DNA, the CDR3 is TGCAGTGCGGGACTCCTAGCGGGAGGGCCTGGAGAGCAGTTCTTC.

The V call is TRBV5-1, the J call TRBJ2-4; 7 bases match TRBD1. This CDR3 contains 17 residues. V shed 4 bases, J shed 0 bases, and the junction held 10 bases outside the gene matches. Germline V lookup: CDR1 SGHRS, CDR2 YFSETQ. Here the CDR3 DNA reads TGCGCCAGCAGCACGCTCGGGACAGAACTAGCCAAAAACATTCAGTACTTC. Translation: CASSTLGTELAKNIQYF.

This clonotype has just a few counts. CDR3 region: CASSLARRDNSPLHF. The CDR3 DNA reads as TGCGCCAGCAGCTTGGCCCGTCGGGATAATTCACCCCTCCACTTT. The rearrangement joins TRBV5-1 to TRBJ1-6, with D uncertain. V dropped 0 bases and J dropped 5 bases, with 9 bases sitting between them. Germline values: CDR1 SGHRS, CDR2 YFSETQ. The CDR3 spans 15 residues.

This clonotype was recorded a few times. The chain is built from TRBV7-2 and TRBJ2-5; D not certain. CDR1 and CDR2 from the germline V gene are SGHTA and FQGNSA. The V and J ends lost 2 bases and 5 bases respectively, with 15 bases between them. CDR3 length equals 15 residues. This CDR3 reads CASSLKIFGSETQYF. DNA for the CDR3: TGTGCCAGCAGCTTAAAGATTTTCGGATCGGAGACCCAGTACTTC.

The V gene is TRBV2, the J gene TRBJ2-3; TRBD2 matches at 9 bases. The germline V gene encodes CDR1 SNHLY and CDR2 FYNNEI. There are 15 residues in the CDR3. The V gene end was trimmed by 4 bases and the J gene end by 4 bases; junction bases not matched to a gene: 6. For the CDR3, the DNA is TGTGCCAGCAGTGGTTTGATAGCGGGGGCAGATACGCAGTATTTT. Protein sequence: CASSGLIAGADTQYF.

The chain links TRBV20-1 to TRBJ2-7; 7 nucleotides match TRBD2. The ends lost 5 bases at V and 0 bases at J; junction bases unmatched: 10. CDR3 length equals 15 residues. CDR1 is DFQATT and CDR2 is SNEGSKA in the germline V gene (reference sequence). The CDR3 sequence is CSAPLAELTSYEQYF. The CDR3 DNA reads TGCAGTGCTCCTCTAGCGGAACTTACCTCCTACGAGCAGTACTTC.